One T cell receptor beta chain is described in this entry. This specimen belongs to a study of blood T cell repertoires in COVID-19. Here immunoSEQ multiplex PCR was the method, and the copy in TCRdb shows in-frame clones only, minus some. The sample consists of tens of thousands of clones, roughly 89% of them appearing once. Looked up from germline, CDR1 is ENHRY and CDR2 is SYGVKD. The CDR3 contains 14 residues. Trimming shortened V by 11 bases and J by 3 bases, and 17 bases separated the two germline ends. The chain combines TRBV10-3 with TRBJ2-1; possible D gene TRBD2, 6 bases. The receptor's source is an elderly woman with active or convalescent COVID-19. The specimen sequenced was peripheral blood. The chain's CDR3 is CAARTGELYNEQFF. The CDR3 DNA reads TGTGCCGCACGCACGGGAGAACTCTACAATGAGCAGTTCTTC.